Presented here are 11 T cell receptor beta chains from one specimen sequenced in a study of Ad26.COV2.S vaccination and SARS-CoV-2 variants. The table came from immunoSEQ multiplex PCR; TCRdb's copy has only in-frame clones and leaves some out. The sample gives about 350,000 clones, roughly 90% of which show up once; over 8.5% is in the top ten. The treatment was: roughly 18 received Ad26.COV2.S at low or high dose, single or two shots; several received placebo; per-sample allocation not given. Repertoires come from day 63 after the first vaccine or placebo injection. The sequences come from peripheral blood, collected in a trial of Ad26.COV2.S vaccine versus placebo. These receptors were collected from a person between 18 and 59 years old who received the Ad26.COV2.S COVID-19 vaccine or a placebo.

The chain links TRBV4-1 to TRBJ2-7; 11 bases agree with TRBD2. This CDR3 has 17 residues. Germline CDR1 MGHRA, CDR2 YSYEKL. The V gene end was trimmed by 2 bases and the J gene end by 1 base; junction bases not matched to a gene: 7. In DNA, the CDR3 is TGCGCCAGCAGCCAAACTCCCGGGACTAGCGGTTCCTACGAGCAGTACTTC. Protein sequence: CASSQTPGTSGSYEQYF.

The chain has TRBV28 and TRBJ2-3, with unresolved D. CDR3 length equals 17 residues. The V gene lost 2 bases and the J gene lost 1 base, with 16 bases spanning the gap. Germline V gene lookup returns CDR1 MDHEN and CDR2 SYDVKM. CDR3 sequence (DNA): TGTGCCAGCAGTTTAGGTTTTGGAATCGGCGGCACAGATACGCAGTATTTT. It specifies CASSLGFGIGGTDTQYF. Using reference TRBV28 and TRBJ2-3 for the parts outside the CDR3, the full variable domain is DVKVTQSSRYLVKRTGEKVFLECVQDMDHENMFWYRQDPGLGLRLIYFSYDVKMKEKGDIPEGYSVSREKKERFSLILESASTNQTSMYLCASSLGFGIGGTDTQYFGPGTRLTVL.

The rearrangement links TRBV4-1 to TRBJ2-1; 11 positions match TRBD2. The V gene's germline CDR1 is MGHRA and CDR2 YSYEKL. The V gene end was trimmed by 0 bases and the J gene end by 4 bases; junction bases not matched to a gene: 8. This CDR3 region has 18 residues. The CDR3 nucleotides read TGCGCCAGCAGCCAAGAGGGGTTGGGACTAGCGGAGTACAATGAGCAGTTCTTC. This encodes CASSQEGLGLAEYNEQFF.

This clone was seen once. J is TRBJ1-2 and V is TRBV30; no firm D call. V was trimmed by 4 bases and J by 0 bases, leaving 12 bases between them. Germline V gene data show CDR1 as GTSNPN and CDR2 as SVGIG (reference sequence). This CDR3 is 14 amino acids long. This CDR3 reads CAWTGRFSNYGYTF. In nucleotides, the CDR3 is TGTGCCTGGACGGGAAGGTTCTCTAACTATGGCTACACCTTC.

The CDR3 nucleotides are TGTGCCAGCAGGAAATCGGGACAGGGAAAAAACATTCAGTACTTC. As protein: CASRKSGQGKNIQYF. The chain uses TRBV28 and TRBJ2-4, with 9 bases lining up with TRBD1. CDR1 MDHEN and CDR2 SYDVKM come from the germline V gene. Trimming removed 6 bases from V and 4 bases from J; junction bases left unmatched: 7. The CDR3 has 15 amino acids.

This clone showed up just a few times. The CDR3 loop is CAIGDTQYF. In nucleotides, the CDR3 is TGTGCCATCGGAGATACGCAGTATTTT. The J gene is TRBJ2-3, the V gene TRBV10-3; no reliable D call. Trimming removed 8 bases at V and 5 bases at J, with 2 bases between. The CDR3 is made up of 9 amino acids. Looked up from germline, CDR1 is ENHRY and CDR2 is SYGVKD.

The chain employs TRBV29-1 and TRBJ2-5, with 7 positions matching TRBD1. The CDR3 is 14 residues long. V trimming: 3 bases; J trimming: 5 bases; junction bases outside the gene matches: 9. CDR1 and CDR2 from the germline V gene are SQVTM and ANQGSEA. CDR3 nucleotide sequence: TGCAGCGTTGACGGGACAGCCTCGGGGGAGACCCAGTACTTC. Translated: CSVDGTASGETQYF.

The chain recombines TRBV2 with TRBJ2-7; 7 nucleotides align to TRBD1. V shed 6 bases and J 0 bases; nucleotides not matched to a gene: 8. The CDR3 has 15 amino acids. The V gene's germline CDR1 is SNHLY and CDR2 FYNNEI. The CDR3 nucleotides are TGTGCCAGCAGCCCCCAACAGGGGTTCTCCTACGAGCAGTACTTC. It codes for CASSPQQGFSYEQYF.

The V call is TRBV6-2 or TRBV6-3, the J call TRBJ1-2; D is unresolved. The V end was cut by 3 bases, the J end by 8 bases, with 10 bases between. Germline V gives CDR1 MNHEY, CDR2 SVGEGT. This CDR3 spans 12 amino acids. The CDR3 is CASSYSVEGYTF. The CDR3 DNA reads TGTGCCAGCAGTTATTCGGTGGAGGGCTACACCTTC.

The CDR3 DNA sequence: TGCGCCAGCAGCCAGGATAGCGGGGGAGGCTACAATGAGCAGTTCTTC. Residues: CASSQDSGGGYNEQFF. The chain couples TRBV5-1 to TRBJ2-1; TRBD2 agrees at 9 bases. CDR1 is SGHRS, CDR2 YFSETQ, per germline. J lost 3 bases, V lost 4 bases, and 8 bases had no gene match. This CDR3 is built from 16 residues. Using reference TRBV5-1 and TRBJ2-1 for the parts outside the CDR3, the full variable domain is KAGVTQTPRYLIKTRGQQVTLSCSPISGHRSVSWYQQTPGQGLQFLFEYFSETQRNKGNFPGRFSGRQFSNSRSEMNVSTLELGDSALYLCASSQDSGGGYNEQFFGPGTRLTVL.

This chain uses TRBV28 with TRBJ2-2; D remains unclear. The germline V gene encodes CDR1 MDHEN and CDR2 SYDVKM. V lost 5 bases and J 5 bases, leaving 15 bases between the germline ends. This CDR3 has 15 residues. As DNA, the CDR3 is TGTGCCAGCAGTCGTCCGACGGGTTCGACCGGGGAGCTGTTTTTT. Amino acids: CASSRPTGSTGELFF.